One sample yielded the 11 T cell receptor beta chains listed below, sequenced in a study of CD8 T cells in Susac syndrome. RNA, at about 0.45 to 1 ug, was reverse transcribed with random hexamers. TCRdb itself ran the immunoSEQ multiplex PCR reads through MiXCR, one entry per CDR3 protein. The data contain 130,000 or so distinct CDR3 sequences, 90% to 95% of them seen just once; the ten biggest clones take up around 0.22%. The sample consisted of CD8+ T cells from PBMCs. All receptors come from a human donor with multiple sclerosis.

The chain uses TRBV11-2 and TRBJ2-1, with D unclear. V was shortened by 5 bases and J by 0 bases, with 14 bases between the two germline ends. The CDR3 loop spans 16 amino acids. In germline, CDR1 is SGHAT, CDR2 FQNNGV. The DNA of the CDR3 is TGTGCCAGCAGCGATGGACGGATGAGCTCCTACAATGAGCAGTTCTTC. Protein product: CASSDGRMSSYNEQFF. Full variable domain (missing parts from reference TRBV11-2 and TRBJ2-1): EAGVAQSPRYKIIEKRQSVAFWCNPISGHATLYWYQQILGQGPKLLIQFQNNGVVDDSQLPKDRFSAERLKGVDSTLKIQPAKLEDSAVYLCASSDGRMSSYNEQFFGPGTRLTVL.

V usage is TRBV9 and J usage is TRBJ1-1, with D possibly TRBD1 on 5 matching bases. Germline V gene sequence: CDR1 SGDLS, CDR2 YYNGEE. V lost 3 bases and J lost 1, with 10 bases in between. The CDR3 has 14 amino acids. The CDR3 region is CASSGLGGNTEAFF. CDR3 bases: TGTGCCAGCAGCGGACTGGGGGGGAACACTGAAGCTTTCTTT.

The chain has TRBV28 and TRBJ1-1; D unresolved. The CDR3 is 13 amino acids. CDR1 and CDR2 (germline): MDHEN, SYDVKM. The V end lost 3 bases, the J end lost 2 bases, and 7 bases lay between the germline ends. The CDR3 coding sequence is TGTGCCAGCAGTTTCAAAGGAAACACTGAAGCTTTCTTT. Encoded protein: CASSFKGNTEAFF.

CDR3 protein: CASSYEASTSEETQYF. CDR3 nucleotides: TGTGCCAGCAGTTACGAGGCATCAACGAGCGAAGAGACCCAGTACTTC. V and J are TRBV6-5 and TRBJ2-5; D is undetermined. The CDR3 spans 16 residues. The germline V and J ends were trimmed by 2 bases and 3 bases, with 16 bases remaining between them. Per the germline V gene, CDR1 is MNHEY and CDR2 is SVGAGI.

The chain carries TRBV7-8 and TRBJ2-7, with a tentative D call TRBD2 (5 bases). Germline loops: CDR1 SGHVS, CDR2 FQNEAQ. The CDR3 length is 14 residues. Trimming shortened V by 6 bases and J by 7 bases, and 19 bases separated the two germline ends. CDR3 DNA sequence: TGTGCCAGCAGACTTACGGTGGGATTAGCGGAGCAGTACTTC. Protein sequence: CASRLTVGLAEQYF.

This rearrangement joins TRBV9 to TRBJ2-1, with 8 bases matching TRBD2. Germline V gene lookup returns CDR1 SGDLS and CDR2 YYNGEE. The CDR3 contains 16 residues. V gave up 0 bases and J gave up 1 base; unmatched junction bases: 3. The CDR3 sequence is CASSVAGGPSYNEQFF. The CDR3 DNA reads TGTGCCAGCAGCGTAGCGGGAGGGCCTTCCTACAATGAGCAGTTCTTC.

The chain joins TRBV29-1 to TRBJ2-1, with 9 bases identical to TRBD2. The CDR3 has 16 amino acids. CDR1 SQVTM and CDR2 ANQGSEA come from the germline V gene. V lost 1 base, J lost 7 bases, and 11 bases stayed unmatched. CDR3 sequence reads: CSVEGAVAGEGNEQFF. The DNA for the CDR3 is TGCAGCGTTGAAGGAGCTGTAGCGGGAGAAGGGAATGAGCAGTTCTTC.

The rearrangement uses TRBV18 and TRBJ2-1; D gene ambiguous. CDR1 is KGHSH and CDR2 is LQKENI in the germline V gene. This CDR3 region has 14 residues. Trimming left V 6 bases short and J 3 bases short, with 12 bases between. CDR3 sequence: CASSRPGGYNEQFF. The CDR3 DNA sequence: TGTGCCAGCTCTCGCCCTGGCGGCTACAATGAGCAGTTCTTC.

The V call is TRBV6-2 or TRBV6-3, the J call TRBJ2-1; 7 positions match TRBD2. The ends lost 6 bases at V and 0 bases at J; junction bases unmatched: 8. Germline V gives CDR1 MNHEY, CDR2 SVGEGT. The CDR3 totals 16 residues. The CDR3 protein is CASRDLRDYSYNEQFF. Here the CDR3 DNA reads TGTGCCAGCAGAGACCTCCGGGACTACTCCTACAATGAGCAGTTCTTC.

The V gene is TRBV6-1, the J gene TRBJ2-7; 8 bases are shared with TRBD1. The germline gives CDR1 MNHNS, CDR2 SASEGT. The V segment lost 6 bases and the J segment 6 bases; nucleotides outside the gene matches: 7. The length of the CDR3 is 13 residues. CDR3 bases: TGTGCCAGCAGCCTGGGACAGGCTAGCGAGCAGTACTTC. This codes for CASSLGQASEQYF.

The V call is TRBV6-5, the J call TRBJ2-1; D is ambiguous. V shed 5 bases and J shed 0 bases, with 11 bases lying between them. Germline lookup yields CDR1 MNHEY and CDR2 SVGAGI. The CDR3 extends over 15 amino acids. The CDR3 coding sequence is TGTGCCAGCAGTGGGTCCTGGGACTCCTACAATGAGCAGTTCTTC. Its translation is CASSGSWDSYNEQFF.